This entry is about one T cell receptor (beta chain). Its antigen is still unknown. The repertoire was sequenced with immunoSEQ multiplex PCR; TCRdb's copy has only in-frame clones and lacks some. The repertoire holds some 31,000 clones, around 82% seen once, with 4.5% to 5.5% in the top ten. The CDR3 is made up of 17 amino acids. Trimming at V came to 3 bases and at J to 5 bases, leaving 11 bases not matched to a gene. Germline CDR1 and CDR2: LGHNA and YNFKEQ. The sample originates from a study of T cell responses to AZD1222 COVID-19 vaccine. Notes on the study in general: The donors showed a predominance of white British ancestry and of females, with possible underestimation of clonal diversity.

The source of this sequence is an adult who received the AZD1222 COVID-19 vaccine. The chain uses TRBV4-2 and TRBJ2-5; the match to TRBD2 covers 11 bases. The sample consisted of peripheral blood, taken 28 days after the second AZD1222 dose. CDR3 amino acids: CASSQYTSGRSGETQYF. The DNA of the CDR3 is TGTGCCAGCAGCCAGTACACTAGCGGGAGAAGTGGCGAGACCCAGTACTTC.